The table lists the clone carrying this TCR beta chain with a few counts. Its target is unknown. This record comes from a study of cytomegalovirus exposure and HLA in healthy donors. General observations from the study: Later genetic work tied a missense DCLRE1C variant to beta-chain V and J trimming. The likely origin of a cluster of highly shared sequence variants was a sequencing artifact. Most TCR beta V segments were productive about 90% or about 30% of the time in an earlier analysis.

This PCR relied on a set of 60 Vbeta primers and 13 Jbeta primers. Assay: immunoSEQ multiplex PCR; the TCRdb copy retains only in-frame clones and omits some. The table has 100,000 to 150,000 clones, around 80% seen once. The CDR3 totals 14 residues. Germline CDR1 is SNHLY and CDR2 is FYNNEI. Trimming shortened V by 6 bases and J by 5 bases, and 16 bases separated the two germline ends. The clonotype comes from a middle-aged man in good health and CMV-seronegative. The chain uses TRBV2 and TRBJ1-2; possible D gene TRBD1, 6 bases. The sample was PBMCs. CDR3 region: CASSDRTDRYGYTF. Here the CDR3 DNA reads TGTGCCAGCAGCGATCGGACAGACCGGTATGGCTACACCTTC.